The 15 T cell receptor beta chains reported below all come from one sample, sequenced in a study of T-cell reconstitution after alpha-beta-depleted transplantation in children. Unique molecular identifiers tagged the TCRbeta library. TCRdb called the PCR reads again in MiXCR, with one record for every CDR3 protein. Found here are tens of thousands of distinct CDR3 sequences, approximately 4.4% of them singletons; the top ten hold over 15%. Sample: PBMCs, mostly from graft donor cells, taken 180 days after TCRalphabeta/CD19-depleted stem cell transplant. These receptors were collected from a boy under three years old who had a stem cell transplant for acute myeloid leukemia, so the T cells may come from the graft donor.

Many counts were recorded for this clonotype. The CDR3 is CASSGTGRRGQFF. Written as DNA, the CDR3 is TGTGCCAGCAGCGGGACAGGGAGGAGGGGGCAGTTCTTC. The rearrangement joins TRBV9 to TRBJ2-1; 8 bases are shared with TRBD1. Trimming removed 3 bases from V and 12 bases from J; junction bases left unmatched: 8. The V gene's germline CDR1 is SGDLS and CDR2 YYNGEE. CDR3 length: 13 residues.

This clonotype was seen ten or more times. The J gene is TRBJ2-1, the V gene TRBV7-2; D ambiguous. The CDR3 loop spans 17 amino acids. Per the germline V gene, CDR1 is SGHTA and CDR2 is FQGNSA. V was shortened by 3 bases and J by 6 bases, with 21 bases between the two germline ends. The CDR3 DNA sequence: TGTGCCAGCAGCTTGCCTATAATCCGGACGTGGCCCAATGAGCAGTTCTTC. Its translation: CASSLPIIRTWPNEQFF.

This clonotype was seen repeatedly, ten times or more. The rearrangement links TRBV5-5 to TRBJ2-7; D not certain. V lost 3 bases and J lost 5, with 0 bases in between. There are 9 residues in the CDR3. CDR1 is SGHKS, CDR2 YYEKEE, per germline (reference sequence). CDR3 protein: CASSYEQYF. The CDR3 nucleotides are TGTGCCAGCAGCTACGAGCAGTACTTC.

This clonotype was recorded at least ten times. The V and J genes are TRBV24-1 and TRBJ1-4; D might be TRBD1 (5 bases). Looked up from germline, CDR1 is KGHDR and CDR2 is SFDVKD. The CDR3 is 12 residues long. Trimming left V 5 bases short and J 5 bases short, with 5 bases between. For the CDR3, the DNA is TGTGCCACCAGTGCAGGGAATGAAAAACTGTTTTTT. This codes for CATSAGNEKLFF.

At least ten counts were recorded for this clonotype. The V call is TRBV12-3 or TRBV12-4, the J call TRBJ1-5, with D perhaps matching TRBD1 (5 bases). The ends were cut back, 0 bases at V and 6 bases at J, with 9 bases in the middle. The CDR3 sequence is 14 residues long. CDR3 amino acids: CASSLAGTGQPQHF. In nucleotides, the CDR3 is TGTGCCAGCAGTTTAGCTGGAACAGGTCAGCCCCAGCATTTT.

This clonotype showed up many times. This sequence joins TRBV24-1 and TRBJ1-2, with 7 positions matching TRBD1. Germline V gene lookup returns CDR1 KGHDR and CDR2 SFDVKD. J gave up 11 bases and V 4 bases, and 3 bases lay outside the gene matches. This CDR3 comprises 11 residues. The CDR3 region is CATSEGTEYTF. The CDR3 nucleotides read TGTGCCACCAGTGAGGGGACAGAATACACCTTC.

This clonotype has at least ten counts. The chain uses TRBV10-3 and TRBJ2-7; 7 positions agree with TRBD2. After removal of 3 bases from V and 2 bases from J, the junction contained 1 base not matched to a gene. The V gene's germline CDR1 is ENHRY and CDR2 SYGVKD. This CDR3 comprises 13 residues. Written as DNA, the CDR3 is TGTGCCATCAGTGATGGGGGGGCCTACGAGCAGTACTTC. Translating it yields CAISDGGAYEQYF.

This clonotype has a count of ten or more. The CDR3 is CASSWSRASGGTTDTQYF. The CDR3 DNA follows: TGCGCCAGCAGCTGGTCGCGGGCTAGCGGGGGGACCACAGATACGCAGTATTTT. J is TRBJ2-3 and V is TRBV4-3, with TRBD2 matching over 11 bases. In germline, CDR1 is LGHNA, CDR2 YSLEER. J was trimmed by 2 bases and V by 5 bases; bases with no gene match: 12. This CDR3 is 18 amino acids long.

The V gene is TRBV6-5, the J gene TRBJ1-5, with a weak D call TRBD1 (5 bases). CDR3 length equals 16 residues. Looked up from germline, CDR1 is MNHEY and CDR2 is SVGAGI. V lost 1 base and J 7 bases, leaving 17 bases between the germline ends. The CDR3, as DNA: TGTGCCAGCAGTTACTTGGGGCGGGGGGGAGGGCAGCCCCAGCATTTT. Its protein product is CASSYLGRGGGQPQHF.

This clonotype was counted a few times. This chain joins TRBV3-1 and TRBJ2-2, with TRBD2 matching over 11 bases. Germline CDR1 is LGHDT and CDR2 is YNNKEL (reference sequence). The CDR3 sequence is 17 residues long. J lost 4 bases, V lost 11 bases, and 15 bases had no gene match. This chain's CDR3 is CASTHPPLAGGTGELFF. DNA for the CDR3: TGTGCCTCCACCCATCCCCCCCTAGCGGGGGGCACCGGGGAGCTGTTTTTT.

This clonotype was seen ten or more times. The V and J genes are TRBV7-8 and TRBJ2-7, with D unresolved. The CDR3 spans 13 residues. Germline values: CDR1 SGHVS, CDR2 FQNEAQ. Trimming took off 5 bases at V and 3 bases at J, with 11 bases between the two ends. The CDR3 bases are TGTGCCAGCAGCACGACACTATACTACGAGCAGTACTTC. Protein: CASSTTLYYEQYF.

This clonotype was counted ten times or more. The chain recombines TRBV4-2 with TRBJ2-2; 9 nucleotides align to TRBD2. The CDR3 length is 18 residues. Per the germline V gene, CDR1 is LGHNA and CDR2 is YNFKEQ. The ends lost 2 bases at V and 5 bases at J; junction bases unmatched: 12. CDR3 in DNA: TGTGCCAGCAGCCAACTCGCGGGAGCGGGGGGTAGTACCGGGGAGCTGTTTTTT. It yields the protein CASSQLAGAGGSTGELFF.

This clonotype was seen many times. This chain connects TRBV29-1 to TRBJ1-1; the match to TRBD1 covers 11 bases. Germline V gene lookup returns CDR1 SQVTM and CDR2 ANQGSEA. The CDR3 consists of 14 residues. With V trimmed by 6 bases and J by 4 bases, 7 bases remained unmatched. This CDR3 is CSVRTGGIGTEAFF. The DNA of the CDR3 is TGCAGCGTCCGGACAGGGGGCATCGGCACTGAAGCTTTCTTT.

This clonotype has a count of ten or more. V gene TRBV7-2 combines with J gene TRBJ2-7; 8 bases align to TRBD2. With 3 bases clipped from V and 3 bases from J, the junction kept 13 bases outside the gene matches. Looked up from germline, CDR1 is SGHTA and CDR2 is FQGNSA. The CDR3 runs to 17 residues. DNA for the CDR3: TGTGCCAGCAGCTTCGGCCTCACCGGGACTAGTGTCTACGAGCAGTACTTC. The encoded protein is CASSFGLTGTSVYEQYF. Using reference TRBV7-2 and TRBJ2-7 for the parts outside the CDR3, the full variable domain is GAGVSQSPSNKVTEKGKDVELRCDPISGHTALYWYRQSLGQGLEFLIYFQGNSAPDKSGLPSDRFSAERTGGSVSTLTIQRTQQEDSAVYLCASSFGLTGTSVYEQYFGPGTRLTVT.

This clonotype was counted many times. The chain uses TRBV15 and TRBJ2-4; D is undetermined. CDR3 length: 16 residues. Germline V gives CDR1 LNHNV, CDR2 YYDKDF (reference sequence). V lost 5 bases to trimming and J lost 0 bases, with 14 bases between them. CDR3 nucleotides: TGTGCCACCAGCCCAGTCCCTATTAAAGCCAAAAACATTCAGTACTTC. Protein: CATSPVPIKAKNIQYF.